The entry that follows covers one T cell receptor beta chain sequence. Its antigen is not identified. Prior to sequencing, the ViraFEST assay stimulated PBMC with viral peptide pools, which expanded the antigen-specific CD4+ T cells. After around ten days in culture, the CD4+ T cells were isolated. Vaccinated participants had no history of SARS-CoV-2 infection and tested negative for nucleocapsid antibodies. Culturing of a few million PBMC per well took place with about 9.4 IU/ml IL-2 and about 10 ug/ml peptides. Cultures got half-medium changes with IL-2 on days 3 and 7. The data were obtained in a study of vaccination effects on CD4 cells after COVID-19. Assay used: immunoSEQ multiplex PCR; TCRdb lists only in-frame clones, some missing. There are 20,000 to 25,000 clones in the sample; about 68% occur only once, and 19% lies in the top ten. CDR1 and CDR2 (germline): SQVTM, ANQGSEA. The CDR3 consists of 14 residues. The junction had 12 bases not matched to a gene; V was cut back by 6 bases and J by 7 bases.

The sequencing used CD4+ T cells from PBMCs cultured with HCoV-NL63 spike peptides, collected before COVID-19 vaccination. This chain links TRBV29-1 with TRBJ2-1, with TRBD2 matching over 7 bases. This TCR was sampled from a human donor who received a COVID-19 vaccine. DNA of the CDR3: TGCAGCGTGGGGGGGTCAGGGTCGTGGAATGAGCAGTTCTTC. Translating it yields CSVGGSGSWNEQFF.